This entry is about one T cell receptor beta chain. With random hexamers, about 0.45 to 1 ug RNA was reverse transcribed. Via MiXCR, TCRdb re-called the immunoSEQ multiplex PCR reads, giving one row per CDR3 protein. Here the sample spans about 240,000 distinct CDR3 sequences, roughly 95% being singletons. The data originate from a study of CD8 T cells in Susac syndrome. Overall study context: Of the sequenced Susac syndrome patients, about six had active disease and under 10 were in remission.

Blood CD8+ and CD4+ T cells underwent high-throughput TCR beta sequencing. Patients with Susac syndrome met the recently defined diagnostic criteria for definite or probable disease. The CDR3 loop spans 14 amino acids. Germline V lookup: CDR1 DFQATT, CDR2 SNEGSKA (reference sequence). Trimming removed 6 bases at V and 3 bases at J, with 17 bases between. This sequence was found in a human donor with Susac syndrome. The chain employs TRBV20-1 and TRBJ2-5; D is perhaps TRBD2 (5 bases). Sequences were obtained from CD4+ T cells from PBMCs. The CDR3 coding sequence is TGCAGTGCCCCGCAGGCCGGGATCGAAGAGACCCAGTACTTC. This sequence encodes CSAPQAGIEETQYF.